This T cell receptor beta chain was recovered during a study of blood T cell repertoires in COVID-19. Trimming took 6 bases from V and 4 from J, leaving 12 bases between them. Germline loops: CDR1 MNHEY, CDR2 SVGAGI. This CDR3 comprises 13 residues. Method: immunoSEQ multiplex PCR; TCRdb's copy keeps in-frame clones and lacks some. The sample lists roughly 110,000 clones; more than 70% were seen once. V is TRBV6-5 and J is TRBJ2-5; tentatively, D is TRBD1 (6 bases). This receptor was taken from a man in his 70s with acute or convalescent COVID-19. The material sequenced was peripheral blood. This CDR3 reads CASSPEGVETQYF. The CDR3 DNA is TGTGCCAGCAGCCCCGAGGGGGTAGAGACCCAGTACTTC.